Sequencing of this TCR beta chain was carried out in a study of STAT3 mutations in large granular lymphocyte leukemia. Study in general: More than 30% of treated T-LGLL patients showed hematologic response to immunosuppression. Study findings and constraints: At least one immunodominant TCR beta clonotype appeared in every T-cell large granular lymphocyte leukemia patient.

V was cut by 1 base and J by 2 bases, with 18 bases left in between. Germline lookup yields CDR1 SGHNT and CDR2 YYREEE (reference sequence). The CDR3 covers 17 residues. Average productive template count per sample was approximately 40,000. This table comes from immunoSEQ multiplex PCR, and its TCRdb copy is limited to in-frame clones, with some not included. The sample has over 25,000 clones, roughly 80% seen once. Of note for this clone: Antigen: not known.

V usage is TRBV5-4 and J usage is TRBJ1-2, with D perhaps matching TRBD1 (6 bases). The TCR was taken from a woman in her 50s with T-cell large granular lymphocyte leukemia. Some clones in this sample may be carry-over from other donors' samples. Sequences were obtained from peripheral blood mononuclear cells. The CDR3 reads CASSLWAYRDKNYGYTF. CDR3 coding DNA: TGTGCCAGCAGCTTGTGGGCCTACAGGGATAAAAACTATGGCTACACCTTC.